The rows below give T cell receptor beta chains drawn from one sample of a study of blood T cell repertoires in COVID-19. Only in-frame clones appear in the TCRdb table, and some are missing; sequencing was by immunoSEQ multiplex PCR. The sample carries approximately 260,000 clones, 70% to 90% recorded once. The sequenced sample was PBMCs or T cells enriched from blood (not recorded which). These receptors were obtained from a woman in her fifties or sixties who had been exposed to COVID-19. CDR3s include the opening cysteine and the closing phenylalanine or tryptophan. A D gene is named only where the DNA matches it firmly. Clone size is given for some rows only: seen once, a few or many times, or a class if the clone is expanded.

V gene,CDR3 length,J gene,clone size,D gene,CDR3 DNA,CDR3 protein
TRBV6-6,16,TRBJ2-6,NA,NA,TGTGCCAGCAGGTCCCCAGGGCCCTCTGGGGCCAACGTCCTGACTTTC,CASRSPGPSGANVLTF
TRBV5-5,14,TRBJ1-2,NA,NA,TGTGCCAGCAGCCCGTGGAGGACGGGGGGTGGCTACACCTTC,CASSPWRTGGGYTF
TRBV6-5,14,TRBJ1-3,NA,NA,TGTGCCAGCAGTCGGGGTTCCTCTGGAAACACCATATATTTT,CASSRGSSGNTIYF
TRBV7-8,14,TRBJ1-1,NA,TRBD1,TGTGCCAGCAGCTTGAGGACAGGGGGCACTGAAGCTTTCTTT,CASSLRTGGTEAFF
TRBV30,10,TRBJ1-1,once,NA,TGTGCCTATCGGCGGGCTGAAGCTTTCTTT,CAYRRAEAFF
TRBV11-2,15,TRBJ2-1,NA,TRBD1,TGTGCCAGCAGCTCCGGGACAGGGGTTTTAAATGAGCAGTTCTTC,CASSSGTGVLNEQFF
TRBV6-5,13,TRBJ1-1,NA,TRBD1,TGTGCCAGCAGTACGGGGGACAGGGCGTACGCTTTCTTT,CASSTGDRAYAFF
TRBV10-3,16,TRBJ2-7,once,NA,TGTGCCATCAGTGAGTCGGTAGGGGGTGTTTCCTACGAGCAGTACTTC,CAISESVGGVSYEQYF
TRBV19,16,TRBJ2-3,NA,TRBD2,TGTGCCAGTAGTTCAGCGGGGGGGCTGGGCACAGATACGCAGTATTTT,CASSSAGGLGTDTQYF
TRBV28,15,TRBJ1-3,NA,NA,TGTGCCAGCAGTGCCGGGAGTAGGGATGGAAACACCATATATTTT,CASSAGSRDGNTIYF
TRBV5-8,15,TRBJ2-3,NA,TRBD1,TGTGCCAGCAGCCCCATGCAGGGGGCTTTCTCCAACCAGTATTTT,CASSPMQGAFSNQYF
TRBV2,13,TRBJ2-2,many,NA,TGTGCCAGCCGCGCTCAGACAACCGGGGAGCTGTTTTTT,CASRAQTTGELFF
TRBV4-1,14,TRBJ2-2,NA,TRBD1,TGCGCCAGCAGCCAGTTACAGGGGATCGGGGAGCTGTTTTTT,CASSQLQGIGELFF
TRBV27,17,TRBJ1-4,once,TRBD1,TGTGCCAGCAGTCGATTCTCGCTAGGGGGCGAGGGTGAAAAACTGTTTTTT,CASSRFSLGGEGEKLFF
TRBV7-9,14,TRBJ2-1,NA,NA,TGTGCCAGCAGCCCCCTAGGAGGGAAGAATGAGCAGTTCTTC,CASSPLGGKNEQFF
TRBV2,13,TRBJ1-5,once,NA,TGTGCCAGCAGTGAAACACGCAATCAGCCCCAGCATTTT,CASSETRNQPQHF
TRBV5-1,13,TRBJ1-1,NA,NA,TGCGCCAGCAGCTGGCCGGGGAGGACTGAAGCTTTCTTT,CASSWPGRTEAFF
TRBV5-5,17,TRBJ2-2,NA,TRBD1,TGTGCCAGCAGCCCGGACAGGCTGTCTCCGAACACCGGGGAGCTGTTTTTT,CASSPDRLSPNTGELFF
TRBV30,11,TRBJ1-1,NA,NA,TGTGCCTGGAGCATAGGGGGTAGTGCTTTCTTT,CAWSIGGSAFF
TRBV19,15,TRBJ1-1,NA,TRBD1,TGTGCCAGTCAGGACCTGACGACAGGGAAGGCTGAAGCTTTCTTT,CASQDLTTGKAEAFF
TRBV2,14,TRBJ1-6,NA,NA,TGTGCCAGCATAGTAAGCTCCTATAATTCACCCCTCCACTTT,CASIVSSYNSPLHF
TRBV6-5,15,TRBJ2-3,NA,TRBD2,TGTGCCAGCAGTAGGACTAGCGGGGGGGAAGATACGCAGTATTTT,CASSRTSGGEDTQYF
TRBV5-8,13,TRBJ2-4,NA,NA,TGTGCCAGCAGCTTGAGAGGGTTGGACATTCAGTACTTC,CASSLRGLDIQYF
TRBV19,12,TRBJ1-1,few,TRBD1,TGTGCCAGTAGTACCTGGGACAGTGAAGCTTTCTTT,CASSTWDSEAFF
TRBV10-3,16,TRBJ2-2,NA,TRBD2,TGTGCCATCAGTGTGGGGGGGTCTCAGAACACCGGGGAGCTGTTTTTT,CAISVGGSQNTGELFF
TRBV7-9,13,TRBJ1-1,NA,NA,TGTGCCAGCAGCTTAGAGGGGATGACTGAAGCTTTCTTT,CASSLEGMTEAFF
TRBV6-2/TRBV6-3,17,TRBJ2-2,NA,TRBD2,TGTGCCAGCAGTTACCGGGGACTAGCGGATCGTATCGGGGAGCTGTTTTTT,CASSYRGLADRIGELFF
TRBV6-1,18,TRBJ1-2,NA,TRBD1,TGTGCCAGCAGTGACATGGGAGGGGACAGGGGCCCCAACTATGGCTACACCTTC,CASSDMGGDRGPNYGYTF
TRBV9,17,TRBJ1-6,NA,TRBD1,TGTGCCAGCAGCGTAACTGGGCAGGGGGCGCCTAATTCACCCCTCCACTTT,CASSVTGQGAPNSPLHF
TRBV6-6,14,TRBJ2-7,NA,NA,TGTGCCAGCAACGACAGGTTTCGCTCCTACGAGCAGTACTTC,CASNDRFRSYEQYF
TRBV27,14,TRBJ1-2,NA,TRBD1,TGTGCCAGCAGTATAAACAGGGGGCTGTATGGCTACACCTTC,CASSINRGLYGYTF
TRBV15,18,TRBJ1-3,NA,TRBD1,TGTGCCACCAGCAGATTCCCCCGACAGGGCCACTCTGGAAACACCATATATTTT,CATSRFPRQGHSGNTIYF
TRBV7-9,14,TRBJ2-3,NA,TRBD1,TGTGCCAGCAGCACGGGACAGCCCACAGATACGCAGTATTTT,CASSTGQPTDTQYF
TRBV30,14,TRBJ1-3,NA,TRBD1,TGTGCCTGGAGTCGTACGGGACAGCGAAACACCATATATTTT,CAWSRTGQRNTIYF
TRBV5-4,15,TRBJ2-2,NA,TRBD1,TGTGCCAGCGGACAGGGCGATCTCAACACCGGGGAGCTGTTTTTT,CASGQGDLNTGELFF
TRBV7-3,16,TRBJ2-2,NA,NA,TGTGCCAGCAGTCCCCATTCCCCGGGGGTCGACGGGGAGCTGTTTTTT,CASSPHSPGVDGELFF
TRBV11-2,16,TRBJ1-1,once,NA,TGTGCCAGCAGCTTACCACTACTCGAGGGGAACACTGAAGCTTTCTTT,CASSLPLLEGNTEAFF
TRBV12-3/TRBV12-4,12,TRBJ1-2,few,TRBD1,TGTGCCAGCAACAAACAGGGGAATGGCTACACCTTC,CASNKQGNGYTF
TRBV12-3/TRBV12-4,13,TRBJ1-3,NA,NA,TGTGCCAGCAGCCCGGACATCCTAAACACCATATATTTT,CASSPDILNTIYF
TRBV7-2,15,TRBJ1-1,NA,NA,TGTGCCGGAAGGGACAACCCCATGATGAACACTGAAGCTTTCTTT,CAGRDNPMMNTEAFF
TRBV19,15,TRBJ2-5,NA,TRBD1,TGTGCCAGTAGTCTTAAACAGGGGATGGCAGAGACCCAGTACTTC,CASSLKQGMAETQYF
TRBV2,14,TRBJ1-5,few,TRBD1,TGTGCCAGCAGACGGGACAGAGGCAATCAGCCCCAGCATTTT,CASRRDRGNQPQHF
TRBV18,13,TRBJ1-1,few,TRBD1,TGTGCCAGCTCGCTACAGGGGAGGACTGAAGCTTTCTTT,CASSLQGRTEAFF
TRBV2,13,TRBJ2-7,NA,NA,TGTGCCAGCAGTGGCAGGGGAATCAACGAGCAGTACTTC,CASSGRGINEQYF
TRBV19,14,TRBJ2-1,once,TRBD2,TGTGCCAGTAGGAAAGGACTAGTCTTCAATGAGCAGTTCTTC,CASRKGLVFNEQFF
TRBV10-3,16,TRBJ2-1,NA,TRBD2,TGTGCCATCAGTGAGTCGGGAAGCGGGGGGACAGCTGAGCAGTTCTTC,CAISESGSGGTAEQFF
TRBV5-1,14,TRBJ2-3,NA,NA,TGCGCCAGCAGCCCGGAGACGCGGACAGATACGCAGTATTTT,CASSPETRTDTQYF
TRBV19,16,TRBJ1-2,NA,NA,TGTGCCAGTAGTATAACGAGACGAGGAGCTAACTATGGCTACACCTTC,CASSITRRGANYGYTF
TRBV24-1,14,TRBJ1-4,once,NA,TGTGCCACCAGTGATGGGGGGACGAATGAAAAACTGTTTTTT,CATSDGGTNEKLFF
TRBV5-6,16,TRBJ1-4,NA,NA,TGTGCCAGCAGCGTACGCGGGAGAATAACTAATGAAAAACTGTTTTTT,CASSVRGRITNEKLFF
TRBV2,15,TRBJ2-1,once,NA,TGTGCCAGCAGTTCTAGCGGAGGGGGGCCAGCCCTAGGGTTCTTC,CASSSSGGGPALGFF
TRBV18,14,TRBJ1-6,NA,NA,TGTGCCAGCTCACCTAAGGGGATGGATTCACCCCTCCACTTT,CASSPKGMDSPLHF
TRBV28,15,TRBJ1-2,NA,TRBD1,TGTGCCAGCAGCCGTCCCGGGACAGGGGTGGGCGGCTACACCTTC,CASSRPGTGVGGYTF
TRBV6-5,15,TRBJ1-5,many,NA,TGTGCCAGCACTCTCTTACCGCAGGGCAATCAGCCCCAGCATTTT,CASTLLPQGNQPQHF
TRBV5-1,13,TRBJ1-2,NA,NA,NA,CASSLVASGTGDF
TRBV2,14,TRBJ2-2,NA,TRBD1,TGTGCCAGCAGTGTTGACAGGGTTCGCGGGGAGCTGTTTTTT,CASSVDRVRGELFF
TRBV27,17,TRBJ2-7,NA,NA,TGTGCCAGCAGTTCATTAACCCTGGGACTCCTTCTCAACGAGCAGTACTTC,CASSSLTLGLLLNEQYF
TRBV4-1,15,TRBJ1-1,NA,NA,TGCGCCAGCAGCCAAGAGAACAGTGGATTGTCTGAAGCTTTCTTT,CASSQENSGLSEAFF
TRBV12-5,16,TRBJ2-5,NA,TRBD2,TGTGCTAGTGGTACAACTAGCGGGCCTCGTTTTGAGACCCAGTACTTC,CASGTTSGPRFETQYF